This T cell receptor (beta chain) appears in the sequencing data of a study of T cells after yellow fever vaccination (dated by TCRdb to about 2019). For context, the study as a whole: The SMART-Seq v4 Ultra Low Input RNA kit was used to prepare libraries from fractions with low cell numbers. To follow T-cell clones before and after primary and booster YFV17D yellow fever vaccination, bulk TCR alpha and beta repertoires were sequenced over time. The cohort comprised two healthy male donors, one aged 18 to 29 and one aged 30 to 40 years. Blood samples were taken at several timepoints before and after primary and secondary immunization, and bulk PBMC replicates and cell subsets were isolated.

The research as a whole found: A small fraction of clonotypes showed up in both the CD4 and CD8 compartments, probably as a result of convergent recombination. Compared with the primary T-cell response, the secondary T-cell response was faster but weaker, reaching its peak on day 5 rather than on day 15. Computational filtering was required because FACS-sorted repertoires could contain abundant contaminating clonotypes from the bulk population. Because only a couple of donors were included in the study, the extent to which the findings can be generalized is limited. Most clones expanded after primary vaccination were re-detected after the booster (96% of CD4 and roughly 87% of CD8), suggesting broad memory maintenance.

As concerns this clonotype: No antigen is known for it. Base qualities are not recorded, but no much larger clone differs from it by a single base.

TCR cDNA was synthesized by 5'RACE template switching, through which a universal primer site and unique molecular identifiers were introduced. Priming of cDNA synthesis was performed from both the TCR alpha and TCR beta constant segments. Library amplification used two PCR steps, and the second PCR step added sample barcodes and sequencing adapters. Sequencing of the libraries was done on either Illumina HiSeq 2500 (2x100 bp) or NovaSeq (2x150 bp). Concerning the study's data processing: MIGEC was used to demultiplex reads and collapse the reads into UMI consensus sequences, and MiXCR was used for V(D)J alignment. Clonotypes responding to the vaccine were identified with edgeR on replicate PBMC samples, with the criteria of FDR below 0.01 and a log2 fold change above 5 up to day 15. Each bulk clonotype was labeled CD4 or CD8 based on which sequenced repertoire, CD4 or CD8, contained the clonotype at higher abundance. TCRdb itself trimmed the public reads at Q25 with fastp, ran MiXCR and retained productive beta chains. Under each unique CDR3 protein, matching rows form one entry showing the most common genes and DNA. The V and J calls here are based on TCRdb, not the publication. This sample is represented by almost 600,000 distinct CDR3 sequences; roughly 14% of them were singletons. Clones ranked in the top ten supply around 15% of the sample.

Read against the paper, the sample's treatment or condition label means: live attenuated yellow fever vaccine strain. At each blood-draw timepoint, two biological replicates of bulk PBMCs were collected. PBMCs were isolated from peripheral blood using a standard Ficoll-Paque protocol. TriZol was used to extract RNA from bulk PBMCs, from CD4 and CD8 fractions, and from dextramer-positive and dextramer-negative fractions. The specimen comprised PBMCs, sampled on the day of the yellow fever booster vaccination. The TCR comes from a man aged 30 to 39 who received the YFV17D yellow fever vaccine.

The nucleotides are TGTGCCAGCTCACCAAATAGCGGGAGTGCAGATACGCAGTATTTT. This codes for CASSPNSGSADTQYF. The chain links TRBV18 with TRBJ2-3, with 9 bases in between that match TRBD2. The CDR3 covers 15 residues, taking in both the cysteine and the phenylalanine. Only CDR3 DNA is held: 45 bases, read in frame from base 1. The CDR1 and CDR2 encoded by the germline V gene are KGHSH and LQKENI. Trimming leaves V shorter by 2 bases and J shorter by 4 bases, with the junction holding 4 bases beyond the gene matches.